Shown below are 20 T cell receptor beta chains from a single sample sequenced in a study of Graves' ophthalmopathy and Graves' hyperthyroidism. Amplification of the TCR beta CDR3 regions used RNA transcripts (as template). The first-round RT-PCR employed HTBI primers together with the Qiagen OneStep RT-PCR kit. A multiplex PCR was then performed as the second round. TCRdb called the multiplex PCR reads again in MiXCR, with one record for every CDR3 protein. This repertoire shows about 700,000 distinct CDR3 sequences, 40% found once; its top ten account for 44%. Sequenced input: peripheral blood. The source of these receptors is an adult man with Graves' ophthalmopathy.

V is TRBV7-9 and J is TRBJ1-2, with TRBD1 identical over 9 bases. Germline V CDR1 and CDR2: SEHNR, FQNEAQ (reference sequence). V gave up 5 bases and J gave up 2 bases; unmatched junction bases: 9. The CDR3 has 16 amino acids. The CDR3 DNA is TGTGCCAGCAGCCCAAGACAGGGGGTATCGAACTATGGCTACACCTTC. This encodes CASSPRQGVSNYGYTF. The entire variable domain, with the rest obtained from reference TRBV7-9 and TRBJ1-2, is as follows: DTGVSQNPRHKITKRGQNVTFRCDPISEHNRLYWYRQTLGQGPEFLTYFQNEAQLEKSRLLSDRFSAERPKGSFSTLEIQRTEQGDSAMYLCASSPRQGVSNYGYTFGSGTRLTVV.

This clonotype has more than one count but fewer than ten. The chain recombines TRBV20-1 with TRBJ1-3; possible D gene TRBD1, 5 bases. The CDR3 runs 14 residues. CDR1 and CDR2 from the germline V gene are DFQATT and SNEGSKA (reference sequence). Trimming removed 6 bases from V and 5 bases from J, with 17 bases in between. This CDR3 reads CSAEGPGARNTIYF. In DNA form, the CDR3 reads TGCAGTGCCGAAGGGCCCGGGGCCAGAAACACCATATATTTT.

This clonotype was recorded a few times. The chain is built from TRBV5-5 and TRBJ1-6; 9 bases fit TRBD1. Looked up from germline, CDR1 is SGHKS and CDR2 is YYEKEE (reference sequence). V was pared by 1 base and J by 10 bases, with 15 bases of the junction left unmatched. The CDR3 covers 18 residues. Written as DNA, the CDR3 is TGTGCCAGCAGCTTGTTCTTAACAGGGGGCTTGCCGGGGTCACCCCTCCACTTT. Protein: CASSLFLTGGLPGSPLHF. Drawing the rest from reference TRBV5-5 and TRBJ1-6, the complete variable domain is DAGVTQSPTHLIKTRGQQVTLRCSPISGHKSVSWYQQVLGQGPQFIFQYYEKEERGRGNFPDRFSARQFPNYSSELNVNALLLGDSALYLCASSLFLTGGLPGSPLHFGNGTRLTVT.

This clonotype was recorded once. A single base separates this from a much larger clone, so it may be a read error. CDR3 sequence reads: CASSHRANTGELFF. CDR3 nucleotide sequence: TGTGCCAGCAGCCACAGGGCGAACACCGGGGAGCTGTTTTTT. The chain has TRBV25-1 and TRBJ2-2, with TRBD1 as a possible D gene (6 bases). The CDR3 totals 14 residues. V gave up 6 bases and J gave up 0 bases, with 8 bases separating them. Germline V gene lookup returns CDR1 MGHDK and CDR2 SYGVNS.

With regard to this clonotype: One junction end disagrees with the germline gene, perhaps due to a read error. The chain couples TRBV7-9 to TRBJ2-7, with a possible D match to TRBD1 (5 bases). There are 11 residues in the CDR3. The germline CDR1 and CDR2 sequences are SEHNR and FQNEAQ (reference sequence). The CDR3 sequence: CATHDRDQRFF. In nucleotides, the CDR3 is TGTGCCACACACGACAGAGACCAAAGGTTCTTC. Drawing the rest from reference TRBV7-9 and TRBJ2-7, the complete variable domain is DTGVSQNPRHKITKRGQNVTFRCDPISEHNRLYWYRQTLGQGPEFLTYFQNEAQLEKSRLLSDRFSAERPKGSFSTLEIQRTEQGDSAMYLCATHDRDQRFFGPGTRLTVT.

This clonotype was counted ten times or more. The chain is built from TRBV7-3 and TRBJ2-5, with 11 positions matching TRBD2. CDR1 and CDR2 from the germline V gene are SGHTA and FQGTGA. The ends lost 5 bases at V and 4 bases at J; junction bases unmatched: 6. The CDR3 sequence is 15 residues long. The CDR3 is CASSRLAGYAETQYF. DNA for the CDR3: TGTGCCAGCAGCCGACTAGCGGGGTATGCAGAGACCCAGTACTTC.

The chain couples TRBV7-9 to TRBJ1-1, with 7 bases lining up with TRBD1. The V segment lost 4 bases and the J segment 1 base; nucleotides outside the gene matches: 6. Germline CDR1 is SEHNR and CDR2 is FQNEAQ (reference sequence). The CDR3 consists of 15 residues. CDR3 amino acids: CASSSQGNTNTEAFF. CDR3 coding DNA: TGTGCCAGCAGCTCACAGGGGAATACGAACACTGAAGCTTTCTTT.

This clonotype was picked up a small number of times. This rearrangement joins TRBV20-1 to TRBJ1-5; tentative D call: TRBD1 (5 bases). The germline gives CDR1 DFQATT, CDR2 SNEGSKA (reference sequence). This CDR3 region has 15 residues. Trimming took 2 bases from V and 0 from J, leaving 11 bases between them. The CDR3 loop reads CSARSTETSNQPQHF. As DNA, the CDR3 is TGCAGTGCTAGATCGACAGAAACTAGCAATCAGCCCCAGCATTTT.

To note about this clonotype: Given the absence of the conserved phenylalanine or tryptophan at the CDR3 end, a read error is likely. The V and J genes are TRBV28 and TRBJ1-5; D call uncertain. V was trimmed by 3 bases and J by 0 bases, leaving 9 bases between them. CDR1 MDHEN and CDR2 SYDVKM come from the germline V gene. The CDR3 extends over 15 amino acids. The chain's CDR3 is CASSLGGVSNQPQHL. CDR3 sequence (DNA): TGTGCCAGCAGTTTGGGAGGAGTTAGCAATCAGCCCCAGCATCTT.

This clonotype was seen many times. The rearrangement uses TRBV19 and TRBJ1-2; D remains ambiguous. V shed 7 bases and J shed 0 bases, with 6 bases lying between them. Germline loops: CDR1 LNHDA, CDR2 SQIVND (reference sequence). The CDR3 totals 12 residues. The CDR3 reads CASIGANYGYTF. The CDR3 DNA reads TGTGCCAGTATAGGAGCTAACTATGGCTACACCTTC.

This clonotype is a singleton in its sample. This chain connects TRBV10-1 to TRBJ2-2; 11 positions match TRBD1. V gave up 5 bases and J gave up 2 bases; unmatched junction bases: 10. CDR3 length: 18 residues. Germline loops: CDR1 WNHNN, CDR2 SYGVQD (reference sequence). CDR3 DNA sequence: TGCGCCAGCAGTAGTAGGACAGGGGGCAGATACAACACCGGGGAGCTGTTTTTT. Translated, it gives CASSSRTGGRYNTGELFF.

The chain couples TRBV12-3 or TRBV12-4 to TRBJ2-5, with D tentatively TRBD2 (7 bases). V was shortened by 2 bases and J by 5 bases, with 12 bases between the two germline ends. This CDR3 comprises 14 residues. This chain's CDR3 is CASSLKGGVETQYF. CDR3 coding DNA: TGTGCCAGCAGTTTAAAGGGGGGGGTCGAGACCCAGTACTTC.

There are a few counts of this clonotype. At one end the junction does not follow the germline gene, possibly because of a read error. This sequence joins TRBV10-3 and TRBJ2-5, with 10 bases aligning to TRBD1. The length of the CDR3 is 14 residues. Germline assignment: CDR1 ENHRY and CDR2 SYGVKD. The CDR3 is CASSWGQGFETQYF. Here the CDR3 DNA reads TGTGCCAGCAGTTGGGGACAGGGGTTTGAGACCCAGTACTTC.

As concerns this clonotype: A clone one base away is much larger, so this may be a read error. V and J are TRBV10-3 and TRBJ1-4; the match to TRBD1 covers 8 bases. Germline CDR1 is ENHRY and CDR2 is SYGVKD. The CDR3 is 15 residues long. Losses at the gene ends were 6 bases for V and 7 bases for J; bases not matched to a gene: 10. DNA of the CDR3: TGTGCCATCAGCTCAGACAGGGGAAGGAGTGAAAAACTGTTTTTT. Residues: CAISSDRGRSEKLFF.

The chain recombines TRBV7-9 with TRBJ2-5; D remains ambiguous. V lost 5 bases, J lost 3 bases, and 19 bases lay in between. Germline CDR1 reads SEHNR; CDR2 reads FQNEAQ (reference sequence). The CDR3 runs 16 residues. In DNA form, the CDR3 reads TGTGCCAGCAGCGCACCCGCGTACGTACAGAAAGAGACCCAGTACTTC. As protein: CASSAPAYVQKETQYF.

For the CDR3, the DNA is TGTGCCAGCAGTGAAAGGGGCAGGACTTCACCCCTCCACTTT. This sequence encodes CASSERGRTSPLHF. This chain connects TRBV5-6 to TRBJ1-6; TRBD1 might be the D (5 bases). Germline V gene sequence: CDR1 SGHDT, CDR2 YYEEEE. V was pared by 5 bases and J by 9 bases, with 15 bases between. The CDR3 consists of 14 residues.

This clonotype was seen many times. CDR3 amino acids: CASSLESTGHSYEQYF. Written as DNA, the CDR3 is TGTGCCAGCAGCTTAGAGTCCACGGGACACTCCTACGAGCAGTACTTC. This sequence joins TRBV7-8 and TRBJ2-7; tentatively, D is TRBD1 (6 bases). Germline lookup yields CDR1 SGHVS and CDR2 FQNEAQ. The CDR3 is 16 residues long. Trimming cost V 1 base and J 0 bases, with 13 bases left between them.

V is TRBV20-1 and J is TRBJ2-7; 7 bases map to TRBD1. The CDR3 is 14 residues long. The germline V gene has CDR1 DFQATT and CDR2 SNEGSKA (reference sequence). V lost 6 bases to trimming and J lost 3 bases; unmatched junction nucleotides: 11. CDR3 loop: CSAQNYRGDYEQYF. DNA of the CDR3: TGCAGTGCGCAGAATTACAGGGGCGACTACGAGCAGTACTTC.

This clonotype was found once. A read error may explain this, as a much larger clone is one base away. The CDR3 carries no conserved terminal phenylalanine or tryptophan, so it likely arises from a read error. The chain has TRBV7-6 and TRBJ2-7, with D possibly TRBD2 on 6 matching bases. CDR1 SGHVS and CDR2 FNYEAQ come from the germline V gene. Deletions cut 5 bases from V and 2 bases from J, with 16 bases between. This CDR3 is 15 amino acids long. Here the CDR3 DNA reads TGTGCCAGCAGCATGGGGACTCCGGGGGCCTACGAGCAGTACCTC. This sequence encodes CASSMGTPGAYEQYL.

The genes are TRBV11-2 and TRBJ2-7; 8 positions agree with TRBD1. CDR3 length: 16 amino acids. Germline CDR1 reads SGHAT; CDR2 reads FQNNGV. Germline trimming cut 1 base from V and 0 bases from J; bases unmatched to any gene: 5. The DNA of the CDR3 is TGTGCCAGCAGCTTAGGGACAGGGTTTTCCTCCTACGAGCAGTACTTC. It translates to CASSLGTGFSSYEQYF.